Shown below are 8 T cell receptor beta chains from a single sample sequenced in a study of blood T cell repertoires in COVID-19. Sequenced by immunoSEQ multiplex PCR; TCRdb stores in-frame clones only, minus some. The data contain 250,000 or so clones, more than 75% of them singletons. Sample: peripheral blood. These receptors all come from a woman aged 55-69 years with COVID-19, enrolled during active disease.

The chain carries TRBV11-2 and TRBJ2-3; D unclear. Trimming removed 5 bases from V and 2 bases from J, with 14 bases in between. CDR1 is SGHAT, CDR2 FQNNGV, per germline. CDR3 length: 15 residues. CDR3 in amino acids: CASSRPTYSTDTQYF. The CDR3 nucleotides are TGTGCCAGCAGCCGTCCCACTTACTCCACAGATACGCAGTATTTT.

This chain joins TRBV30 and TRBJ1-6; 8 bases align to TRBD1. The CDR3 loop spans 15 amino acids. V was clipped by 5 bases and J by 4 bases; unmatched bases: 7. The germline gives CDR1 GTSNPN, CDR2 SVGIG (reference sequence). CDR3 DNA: TGTGCCTGGGGGCGACAGGGGCCTTATAATTCACCCCTCCACTTT. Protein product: CAWGRQGPYNSPLHF. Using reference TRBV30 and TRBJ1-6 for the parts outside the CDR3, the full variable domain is SQTIHQWPATLVQPVGSPLSLECTVEGTSNPNLYWYRQAAGRGLQLLFYSVGIGQISSEVPQNLSASRPQDRQFILSSKKLLLSDSGFYLCAWGRQGPYNSPLHFGNGTRLTVT.

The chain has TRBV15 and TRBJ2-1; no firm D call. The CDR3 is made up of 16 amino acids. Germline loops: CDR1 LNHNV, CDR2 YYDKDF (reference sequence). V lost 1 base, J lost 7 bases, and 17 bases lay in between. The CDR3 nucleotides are TGTGCCACCAGCAGAGGAACCTCTCCATTCGGGAATGAGCAGTTCTTC. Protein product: CATSRGTSPFGNEQFF.

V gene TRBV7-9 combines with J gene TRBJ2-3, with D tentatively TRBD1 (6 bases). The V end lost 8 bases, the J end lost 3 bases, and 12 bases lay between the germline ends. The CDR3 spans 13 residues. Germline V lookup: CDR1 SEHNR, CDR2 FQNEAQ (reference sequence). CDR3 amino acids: CASDPQGTDTQYF. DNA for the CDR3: TGTGCCAGCGACCCACAGGGAACAGATACGCAGTATTTT.

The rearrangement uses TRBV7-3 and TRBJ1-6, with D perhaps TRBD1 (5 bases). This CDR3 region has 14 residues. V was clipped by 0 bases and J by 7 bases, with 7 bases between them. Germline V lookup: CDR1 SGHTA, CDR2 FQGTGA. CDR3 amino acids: CASSLTGENSPLHF. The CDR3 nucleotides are TGTGCCAGCAGCTTAACAGGGGAAAATTCACCCCTCCACTTT.

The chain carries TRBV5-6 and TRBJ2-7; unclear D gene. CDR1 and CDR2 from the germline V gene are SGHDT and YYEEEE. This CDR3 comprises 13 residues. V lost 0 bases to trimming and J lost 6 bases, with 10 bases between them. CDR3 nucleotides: TGTGCCAGCAGCTTGGTGAGGTTCGCCGAGCAGTACTTC. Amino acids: CASSLVRFAEQYF.

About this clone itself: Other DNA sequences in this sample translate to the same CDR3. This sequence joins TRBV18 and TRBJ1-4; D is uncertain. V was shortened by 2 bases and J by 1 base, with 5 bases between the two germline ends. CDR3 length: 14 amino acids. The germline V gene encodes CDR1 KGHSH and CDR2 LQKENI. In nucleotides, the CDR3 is TGTGCCAGCTCACCAGGAGGAACTAATGAAAAACTGTTTTTT. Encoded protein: CASSPGGTNEKLFF.

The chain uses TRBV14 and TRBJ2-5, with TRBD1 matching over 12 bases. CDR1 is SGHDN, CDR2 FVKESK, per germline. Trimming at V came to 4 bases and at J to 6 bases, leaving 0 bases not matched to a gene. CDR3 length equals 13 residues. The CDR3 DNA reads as TGTGCCAGCAGCCGGGACAGGGGGCAGACCCAGTACTTC. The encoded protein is CASSRDRGQTQYF.